One sample yielded the 25 T cell receptor beta chains listed below, sequenced in a study of CD8+ T cells in alopecia areata. Reverse transcription of extracted RNA yielded cDNA, which provided the sequencing template. Clones were read by immunoSEQ multiplex PCR, and TCRdb kept only the in-frame ones, dropping some. The sample includes approximately 65,000 clones, approximately 43% of them seen just once. Sequenced here: CD8+ T cells sorted from blood, sampled at week 0. The origin of the receptors is a human donor with alopecia areata.

The gene calls are TRBV30 and TRBJ2-3; no clear D. Germline-derived CDR1 and CDR2 are GTSNPN and SVGIG (reference sequence). This CDR3 is 13 amino acids long. V dropped 4 bases and J dropped 0 bases, with 8 bases sitting between them. This CDR3 is CAWTASSTDTQYF. The CDR3, as DNA: TGTGCCTGGACGGCCTCTAGCACAGATACGCAGTATTTT.

V gene TRBV4-1 combines with J gene TRBJ2-7, with a weak D call TRBD1 (5 bases). V was trimmed by 0 bases and J by 2 bases, leaving 11 bases between them. CDR1 and CDR2 from the germline V gene are MGHRA and YSYEKL. This CDR3 is 15 amino acids long. The CDR3 DNA sequence: TGCGCCAGCAGCCAAGATCTTAGGGGCCCCTACGAGCAGTACTTC. Amino acid sequence: CASSQDLRGPYEQYF.

This clone was counted a single time. The rearrangement uses TRBV29-1 and TRBJ1-1, with TRBD1 as a possible D gene (6 bases). V dropped 4 bases and J dropped 8 bases, with 23 bases sitting between them. Germline assignment: CDR1 SQVTM and CDR2 ANQGSEA. The CDR3 is 15 residues long. Here the CDR3 DNA reads TGCAGCGTTGTAGGACAGACACTACGAATAGAAGAAGCTTTCTTT. Residues: CSVVGQTLRIEEAFF. The full variable domain, in which reference TRBV29-1 and TRBJ1-1 provide the parts outside the CDR3, is SAVISQKPSRDICQRGTSLTIQCQVDSQVTMMFWYRQQPGQSLTLIATANQGSEATYESGFVIDKFPISRPNLTFSTLTVSNMSPEDSSIYLCSVVGQTLRIEEAFFGQGTRLTVV.

This clone was recorded at least ten times. V is TRBV9 and J is TRBJ2-5; no firm D call. V was trimmed by 0 bases and J by 4 bases, leaving 7 bases between them. Germline assignment: CDR1 SGDLS and CDR2 YYNGEE. This CDR3 has 13 residues. DNA of the CDR3: TGTGCCAGCAGCGTAGGCTACGGAGAGACCCAGTACTTC. This gives the protein CASSVGYGETQYF.

This clone was detected only a few times. V and J are TRBV29-1 and TRBJ2-2; the D gene could be TRBD1 or TRBD2 (5 bases each). V was clipped by 3 bases and J by 3 bases, with 11 bases between them. The germline V gene encodes CDR1 SQVTM and CDR2 ANQGSEA. The CDR3 runs to 14 residues. This CDR3 reads CSVDMGRDTGELFF. In DNA, the CDR3 is TGCAGCGTTGATATGGGACGAGACACCGGGGAGCTGTTTTTT.

The chain combines TRBV6-5 with TRBJ2-1, with D maybe TRBD2 (7 bases). V was cut by 5 bases and J by 13 bases, with 24 bases left in between. Germline lookup yields CDR1 MNHEY and CDR2 SVGAGI. The CDR3 loop spans 15 amino acids. The CDR3 nucleotides read TGTGCCAGCAGTCCGGGGGCGCCCCCGGGACTACCCCAGTTCTTC. It yields the protein CASSPGAPPGLPQFF.

This clone came up a few times. The V and J genes are TRBV6-6 and TRBJ2-3; D is unclear. The germline V gene encodes CDR1 MNHNY and CDR2 SVGAGI (reference sequence). This CDR3 has 13 residues. Deletions cut 0 bases from V and 7 bases from J, with 8 bases between. The chain's CDR3 is CASSYSGSNTQYF. The CDR3 DNA is TGTGCCAGCAGTTACTCCGGATCAAATACGCAGTATTTT.

The chain is built from TRBV6-5 and TRBJ2-3; D is possibly TRBD1 (5 bases). The V gene lost 10 bases and the J gene lost 0 bases, with 17 bases spanning the gap. The CDR3 has 15 amino acids. Germline lookup yields CDR1 MNHEY and CDR2 SVGAGI. The CDR3 reads CATATGAFSTDTQYF. The CDR3 coding sequence is TGTGCCACCGCTACAGGCGCCTTTAGCACAGATACGCAGTATTTT.

The chain uses TRBV30 and TRBJ2-1; 7 positions agree with TRBD2. J lost 10 bases, V lost 2 bases, and 8 bases had no gene match. The CDR3 totals 13 residues. The germline V gene has CDR1 GTSNPN and CDR2 SVGIG (reference sequence). This CDR3 reads CAWSYQTSIEQFF. As DNA, the CDR3 is TGTGCCTGGAGTTATCAGACTAGCATCGAGCAGTTCTTC.

V and J are TRBV29-1 and TRBJ1-2, with D unresolved. Deletions cut 8 bases from V and 3 bases from J, with 7 bases between. Looked up from germline, CDR1 is SQVTM and CDR2 is ANQGSEA. The CDR3 length is 10 residues. The CDR3 sequence is CSTNDYGYTF. The DNA for the CDR3 is TGCAGCACCAACGACTATGGCTACACCTTC.

This clone is medium-sized within its sample. This chain links TRBV29-1 with TRBJ2-1; D call uncertain. Trimming removed 1 base from V and 10 bases from J, with 11 bases in between. Per germline, CDR1 SQVTM and CDR2 ANQGSEA. The CDR3 extends over 12 amino acids. As DNA, the CDR3 is TGCAGCGTTGAAGGCCTACTCAGGGAGCAGTTCTTC. Protein: CSVEGLLREQFF.

This chain links TRBV29-1 with TRBJ2-3; 10 bases line up with TRBD1. Trimming removed 4 bases from V and 3 bases from J; junction bases left unmatched: 1. The CDR3 has 13 residues. Looked up from germline, CDR1 is SQVTM and CDR2 is ANQGSEA. The CDR3 DNA reads as TGCAGCGTTGGACAGGGGGCAACAGATACGCAGTATTTT. Translating gives CSVGQGATDTQYF.

The chain joins TRBV9 to TRBJ2-7; 9 bases match TRBD2. This CDR3 has 15 residues. Germline V gene sequence: CDR1 SGDLS, CDR2 YYNGEE. The ends lost 0 bases at V and 4 bases at J; junction bases unmatched: 5. The CDR3 is CASSVVGSGSYEQYF. The CDR3 region has the DNA TGTGCCAGCAGCGTAGTAGGTAGCGGGAGTTACGAGCAGTACTTC.

This chain joins TRBV2 and TRBJ2-7, with D possibly being TRBD1 (6 bases). The V end lost 3 bases, the J end lost 4 bases, and 16 bases lay between the germline ends. Germline-derived CDR1 and CDR2 are SNHLY and FYNNEI. The CDR3 totals 15 residues. In DNA form, the CDR3 reads TGTGCCAGCAGTGATATTCACAGGGCTCTATACGAGCAGTACTTC. The encoded protein is CASSDIHRALYEQYF.

This clone was recorded a few times. This chain joins TRBV27 and TRBJ1-1, with D tentatively TRBD1 (6 bases). This CDR3 is built from 15 residues. Looked up from germline, CDR1 is MNHEY and CDR2 is SMNVEV (reference sequence). V lost 6 bases and J 1 base, leaving 15 bases between the germline ends. The CDR3 loop reads CASRVKGGWNTEAFF. The CDR3 DNA reads TGTGCCAGCAGAGTAAAGGGGGGATGGAACACTGAAGCTTTCTTT.

The V and J genes are TRBV10-3 and TRBJ2-7; 7 bases are shared with TRBD1. From germline, CDR1 is ENHRY and CDR2 SYGVKD. There are 13 residues in the CDR3. J was trimmed by 4 bases and V by 6 bases; bases with no gene match: 6. The CDR3 region has the DNA TGTGCCATCAGCGAGGGGGCAGCATACGAGCAGTACTTC. It yields the protein CAISEGAAYEQYF.

The chain is built from TRBV29-1 and TRBJ1-3, with 8 positions matching TRBD1. V lost 7 bases and J lost 0; bases outside the gene matches: 14. The CDR3 is 17 amino acids. The germline V gene has CDR1 SQVTM and CDR2 ANQGSEA. The CDR3 loop is CSAGPLPGGPSGNTIYF. The CDR3 DNA reads TGCAGCGCTGGCCCTCTCCCAGGGGGCCCCTCTGGAAACACCATATATTTT.

The sample holds a few counts of this clone. The V and J genes are TRBV29-1 and TRBJ2-2; D is uncertain. This CDR3 has 10 residues. CDR1 and CDR2 from the germline V gene are SQVTM and ANQGSEA. Trimming cost V 5 bases and J 6 bases, with 4 bases left between them. The CDR3 nucleotides read TGCAGCGTTTTTTCCGGGGAGCTGTTTTTT. This codes for CSVFSGELFF.

The CDR3 region has the DNA TGCAGCGTTTTAGCAGCGGACGACGAAATGGTACAAGAGACCCAGTACTTC. Its translation: CSVLAADDEMVQETQYF. The J gene is TRBJ2-5, the V gene TRBV29-1, with D maybe TRBD2 (5 bases). The CDR3 totals 17 residues. The V gene lost 5 bases and the J gene lost 2 bases, with 24 bases spanning the gap. Germline V CDR1 and CDR2: SQVTM, ANQGSEA. Looking up the rest from reference TRBV29-1 and TRBJ2-5 gives the full variable domain: SAVISQKPSRDICQRGTSLTIQCQVDSQVTMMFWYRQQPGQSLTLIATANQGSEATYESGFVIDKFPISRPNLTFSTLTVSNMSPEDSSIYLCSVLAADDEMVQETQYFGPGTRLLVL.

This clone showed up many times. The rearrangement uses TRBV19 and TRBJ2-2; D might be TRBD1 (5 bases). The CDR3 runs 15 residues. Trimming removed 3 bases from V and 0 bases from J, with 8 bases in between. The germline V gene has CDR1 LNHDA and CDR2 SQIVND (reference sequence). The CDR3 spells CASSIAGTNTGELFF. For the CDR3, the DNA is TGTGCCAGTAGTATTGCAGGGACGAACACCGGGGAGCTGTTTTTT.

CDR3 protein: CASSLAGGGTDYEQYF. The CDR3 region has the DNA TGTGCCAGCAGCTTAGCGGGAGGCGGGACGGACTACGAGCAGTACTTC. This chain links TRBV7-8 with TRBJ2-7; perhaps TRBD2 as D (6 bases). The CDR3 spans 16 residues. V was cut by 0 bases and J by 3 bases, with 15 bases left in between. Germline values: CDR1 SGHVS, CDR2 FQNEAQ.

The chain has TRBV2 and TRBJ1-1; D unresolved. The CDR3 contains 15 residues. Germline V CDR1 and CDR2: SNHLY, FYNNEI. V was shortened by 3 bases and J by 4 bases, with 15 bases between the two germline ends. In nucleotides, the CDR3 is TGTGCCAGCAGTGATCACGACCGATCTGCCACTGAAGCTTTCTTT. Translated, it gives CASSDHDRSATEAFF.

About this clone: Other DNA sequences in this sample translate to the same CDR3. The V gene is TRBV29-1, the J gene TRBJ2-1; D is uncertain. V was cut by 7 bases and J by 9 bases, with 13 bases left in between. Germline V lookup: CDR1 SQVTM, CDR2 ANQGSEA. CDR3 length: 11 residues. CDR3 sequence: CSGGWGREQFF. CDR3 DNA sequence: TGCAGCGGGGGTTGGGGTCGTGAGCAGTTCTTC.

This clone showed up just a few times. The chain recombines TRBV27 with TRBJ2-3, with a weak D call TRBD2 (5 bases). Trimming pared 6 bases from V and 4 bases from J, leaving 11 bases between. The CDR3 loop spans 13 amino acids. Germline V CDR1 and CDR2: MNHEY, SMNVEV (reference sequence). In DNA form, the CDR3 reads TGTGCCAGCAGCCCAGGAGCGGCAGATACGCAGTATTTT. Encoded protein: CASSPGAADTQYF.

This clone has only a few counts. V usage is TRBV29-1 and J usage is TRBJ1-3, with TRBD1 as a possible D gene (6 bases). In germline, CDR1 is SQVTM, CDR2 ANQGSEA. The CDR3 has 13 amino acids. Trimming pared 7 bases from V and 4 bases from J, leaving 14 bases between. CDR3 in DNA: TGCAGCGGGACAGTATCTGCCGGAAACACCATATATTTT. Translating gives CSGTVSAGNTIYF.